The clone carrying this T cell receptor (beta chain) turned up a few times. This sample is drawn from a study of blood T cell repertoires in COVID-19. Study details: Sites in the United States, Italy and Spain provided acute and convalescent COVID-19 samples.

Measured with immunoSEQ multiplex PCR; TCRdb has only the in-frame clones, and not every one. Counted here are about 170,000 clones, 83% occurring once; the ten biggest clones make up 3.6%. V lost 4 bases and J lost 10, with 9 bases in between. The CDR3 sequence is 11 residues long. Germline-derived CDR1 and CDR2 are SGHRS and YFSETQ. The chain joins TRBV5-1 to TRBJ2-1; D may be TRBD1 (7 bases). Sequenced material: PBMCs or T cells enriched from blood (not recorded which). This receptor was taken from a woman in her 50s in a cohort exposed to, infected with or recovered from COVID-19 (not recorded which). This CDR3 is CASSAGQEQFF. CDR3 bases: TGCGCCAGCAGCGCGGGACAGGAGCAGTTCTTC.